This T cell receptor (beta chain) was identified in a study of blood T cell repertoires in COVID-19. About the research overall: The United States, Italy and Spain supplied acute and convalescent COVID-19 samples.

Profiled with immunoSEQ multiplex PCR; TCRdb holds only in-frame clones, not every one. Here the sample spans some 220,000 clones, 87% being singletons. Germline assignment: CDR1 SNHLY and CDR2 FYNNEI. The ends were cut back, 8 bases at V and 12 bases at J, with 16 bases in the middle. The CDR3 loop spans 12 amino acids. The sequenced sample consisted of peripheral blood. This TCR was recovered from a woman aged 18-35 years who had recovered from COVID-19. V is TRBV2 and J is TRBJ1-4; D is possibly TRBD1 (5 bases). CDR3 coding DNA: TGTGCCAGCTCCGGGGGGTTTGGGGAACTGTTTTTT. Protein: CASSGGFGELFF.